These T cell receptor beta chains were read from a single sample in a study of human T cells and chemical hapten exposure. TCRdb recomputed calls from the RACE reads with MiXCR, one row per CDR3 protein. The table shows roughly 40,000 distinct CDR3 sequences, with roughly 10% occurring only once. The sample in question was whole blood, obtained in connection with sensitization to the hapten diphenylcyclopropenone (DPC). The receptors were sampled from a woman aged 25 to 45 with alopecia areata. Some clones in this sample may be carry-over from other donors' samples. Each CDR3 is given with its conserved first and last residue. The order of the fields is D gene, clone size, J gene, V gene, CDR3 DNA, CDR3 protein. D genes are given only for firm matches. Rows may omit the clone size; those that give it use once, few, many or a size class.

>TRBD1|many|TRBJ1-5|TRBV19
TGTGCCAGTAGTATAGGGACAGGGAATCAGCCCCAGCATTTT
CASSIGTGNQPQHF
>NA|many|TRBJ1-6|TRBV4-3
TGCGCCAGCAGTCCCTATCCGCATAATTCACCCCTCCACTTT
CASSPYPHNSPLHF
>NA|NA|TRBJ2-3|TRBV7-8
TGTGCCAGCAGCTTAGTCGGCAACACAGATACGCAGTATTTT
CASSLVGNTDTQYF
>NA|many|TRBJ1-1|TRBV7-9
TGTGCCAGCAGCTTAGAGGGCGGCACTGAAGCTTTCTTT
CASSLEGGTEAFF
>NA|few|TRBJ1-2|TRBV30
TGTGCCTGGAGTGTTTCGGGCGGGAGGGAATCTTATGGCTACACCTTC
CAWSVSGGRESYGYTF
>NA|few|TRBJ1-1|TRBV3-1
TGTGCCAGCAGTCTCAAAGCTGAAGCTTTCTTT
CASSLKAEAFF
>NA|NA|TRBJ1-6|TRBV20-1
TGCAGTGCTAGAGAGACCTATAATTCACCCCTCCACTTT
CSARETYNSPLHF
>NA|many|TRBJ2-1|TRBV6-6
TGTGCCAGCAGGTCCGGTCGTAGGGTGTACAATGAGCAGTTCTTC
CASRSGRRVYNEQFF
>TRBD2|many|TRBJ2-3|TRBV5-1
TGCGCCAGCAGCTTGGGACTAGCCGGCGCAGATACGCAGTATTTT
CASSLGLAGADTQYF
>NA|few|TRBJ2-3|TRBV29-1
TGCAGCGTTGGAGCCCCGGCGACGGCAGATACGCAGTATTTT
CSVGAPATADTQYF
>NA|many|TRBJ2-3|TRBV4-1
TGCGCCAGCAGCCCCCTGGGGACAACTAGCACAGATACGCAGTATTTT
CASSPLGTTSTDTQYF
>TRBD2|few|TRBJ2-2|TRBV9
TGTGCCAGCAGTGCACTAGCGGGGGACACCCTGGAGCTGTTTTTT
CASSALAGDTLELFF
>TRBD2|many|TRBJ2-1|TRBV6-5
TGTGCCAGCAGTTCCTCAGGGGTAGCGGGGGTCCATGAGCAGTTCTTC
CASSSSGVAGVHEQFF
>NA|few|TRBJ1-1|TRBV6-2/TRBV6-3
TGTGCCAGTGGGGACGGTCCTGGGACTGAAGCTTTCTTT
CASGDGPGTEAFF
>NA|many|TRBJ2-7|TRBV5-1
TGCGCCAGCAGCTTGGGGCCTAGCGCCTACGAGCAGTACTTC
CASSLGPSAYEQYF
>NA|NA|TRBJ1-4|TRBV7-2
TGTGCCAGCAGCTTCGGGACATTCGGCGAAAAACTGTTTTTT
CASSFGTFGEKLFF
>TRBD1|NA|TRBJ2-1|TRBV3-1
TGTGCCAGCAGCCAACGGACAGGGTTTGAGCAGTTCTTC
CASSQRTGFEQFF
>NA|few|TRBJ1-3|TRBV18
TGTGCCAGCTCCGACCGGGAGTATGGAAACACCATATATTTT
CASSDREYGNTIYF
>NA|once|TRBJ1-1|TRBV12-3/TRBV12-4
TGTGCCAGCAGACCCGAGCGGATGAGGGCTGAAGCTTTCTTT
CASRPERMRAEAFF
>TRBD2|few|TRBJ2-1|TRBV20-1
TGCAGTGCTAGAGGGGCCCTTAGCGGGCGCGCCTACAATGAGCAGTTCTTC
CSARGALSGRAYNEQFF
>NA|few|TRBJ1-1|TRBV11-1
TGTGCCAGCAGCTCTCGGGGGGAAAGGGAAGCTTTCTTT
CASSSRGEREAFF
>TRBD1|NA|TRBJ1-5|TRBV29-1
TGCAGCGTCCAGACAGGGGGAGGACAGCCCCAGCATTTT
CSVQTGGGQPQHF
>NA|few|TRBJ2-2|TRBV12-3/TRBV12-4
TGTGCCAGCTACGGACAGACCGGGGAGCTGTTTTTT
CASYGQTGELFF
>TRBD1|many|TRBJ2-5|TRBV9
TGTGCCAGCAGCGTAGGAGGGACAGGGGGAAGGACCCAGTACTTC
CASSVGGTGGRTQYF
>NA|NA|TRBJ1-2|TRBV2
TGTGCCAGCAGTCCGCAGGAGCTCTATGGCTACACCTTC
CASSPQELYGYTF
>NA|few|TRBJ2-7|TRBV2
TGTGCCAGCAGGCCTTACAGAGGGACTTATACCTACGAGCAGTACTTC
CASRPYRGTYTYEQYF
>TRBD1|few|TRBJ2-7|TRBV7-2
TGTGCCAGCAGCTTAGGCGGGACAGGGATTTCCGAGCAGTACTTC
CASSLGGTGISEQYF
>TRBD2|many|TRBJ2-3|TRBV11-3
TGTGCCAGCAGCCCCGGGAGGGACACAGATACGCAGTATTTT
CASSPGRDTDTQYF
>NA|few|TRBJ2-5|TRBV2
TGTGCCCAGCAGAGGGGGGCACAAGAGACCCAGTACTTC
CAQQRGAQETQYF
>NA|many|TRBJ1-6|TRBV12-3/TRBV12-4
TGTGCCAGCAGTTTACCCCGGGGGTGGCTCCACTTT
CASSLPRGWLHF
>TRBD1|many|TRBJ2-1|TRBV7-3
TGTGCCAGCAGCTTAACGATGAGGGGGCCGCAGTTCTTC
CASSLTMRGPQFF
>TRBD2|NA|TRBJ2-3|TRBV3-1
TGTGCCAGCAGCCAGCGGCGGGGGAGCACAGATACGCAGTATTTT
CASSQRRGSTDTQYF